This T cell receptor beta chain was captured in a study of blood T cells in healthy people across ages. This CDR3 region has 15 residues. J was trimmed by 5 bases and V by 2 bases; bases with no gene match: 8. The germline V gene has CDR1 SEHNR and CDR2 FQNEAQ (reference sequence). This clonotype came up a few times. Combining a sample-barcoded 5' primer with a J-beta primer mix, a second PCR ran for 7 to 11 cycles. Via MiXCR, TCRdb re-called the 5' RACE reads, giving one row per CDR3 protein. Seen here are hundreds of thousands of distinct CDR3 sequences, about 40% observed once, and the top ten hold 20%.

The clonotype comes from a woman aged 55-75 years in good health. The chain links TRBV7-9 to TRBJ2-7, with 8 bases aligning to TRBD2. The sample consisted of blood. CDR3 amino acids: CASSLWPSGLHEQYF. CDR3 nucleotide sequence: TGTGCCAGCAGCTTATGGCCTAGCGGGCTCCACGAGCAGTACTTC.